The 20 T cell receptor beta chains below were found in one sample sequenced in a study of siplizumab effects on memory and regulatory T cells. TCRdb's copy holds only in-frame clones and misses some; the assay was immunoSEQ multiplex PCR. This table holds some 100,000 clones, 80% to 95% found once. Sequencing was done on a sample of CD8+ T cells sorted from blood. The receptors originated from a human donor in good health.

The V and J genes are TRBV6-1 and TRBJ2-1; 8 bases align to TRBD1. The CDR3 is 16 residues long. The germline V gene encodes CDR1 MNHNS and CDR2 SASEGT. V dropped 4 bases and J dropped 1; count of bases not matched to a gene: 6. CDR3 region: CASSAGGWRSYNEQFF. The CDR3 DNA reads as TGTGCCAGCAGTGCAGGGGGCTGGAGGTCCTACAATGAGCAGTTCTTC.

The genes are TRBV4-1 and TRBJ1-5, with D perhaps matching TRBD1 (6 bases). Between the trimmed V and J ends, which lost 0 bases and 6 bases, there was a span of 12 bases. The CDR3 runs to 15 residues. Germline CDR1 is MGHRA and CDR2 is YSYEKL. This CDR3 reads CASSQEASGAQPQHF. As DNA, the CDR3 is TGCGCCAGCAGCCAAGAGGCGTCAGGGGCTCAGCCCCAGCATTTT.

This CDR3 reads CAARPTLLPGDGGYTF. The CDR3 DNA reads TGTGCCGCGAGGCCTACTCTTCTCCCAGGGGATGGTGGCTACACCTTC. This sequence joins TRBV2 and TRBJ1-2; tentatively, D is TRBD1 (6 bases). The CDR3 is 16 residues long. The germline V gene has CDR1 SNHLY and CDR2 FYNNEI. Trimming stripped 11 bases from V and 7 bases from J, with 29 bases between.

The chain combines TRBV6-5 with TRBJ2-3; 8 positions agree with TRBD2. In germline, CDR1 is MNHEY, CDR2 SVGAGI. V shed 6 bases, J shed 2 bases, and the junction held 7 bases outside the gene matches. The CDR3 runs to 15 residues. The CDR3, as DNA: TGTGCCAGCAGCCAAAGCGGGAGCCCCACAGATACGCAGTATTTT. Translating it yields CASSQSGSPTDTQYF.

V usage is TRBV4-1 and J usage is TRBJ2-5, with D possibly being TRBD1 (6 bases). CDR3 size: 15 residues. CDR1 and CDR2 (germline): MGHRA, YSYEKL. Trimming took 4 bases from V and 5 from J, leaving 17 bases between them. The CDR3 spells CASSPTTGTGETQYF. For the CDR3, the DNA is TGCGCCAGCAGCCCAACGACAGGCACGGGGGAGACCCAGTACTTC.

The chain links TRBV7-9 to TRBJ2-3, with 7 bases aligning to TRBD1. This CDR3 spans 14 amino acids. J was trimmed by 3 bases and V by 3 bases; bases with no gene match: 3. Germline V CDR1 and CDR2: SEHNR, FQNEAQ (reference sequence). DNA of the CDR3: TGTGCCAGCAGCTTCCAGACAGGGACAGATACGCAGTATTTT. Protein: CASSFQTGTDTQYF.

This sequence joins TRBV5-6 and TRBJ1-2; perhaps TRBD1 as D (5 bases). Germline assignment: CDR1 SGHDT and CDR2 YYEEEE. This CDR3 spans 14 amino acids. The ends were cut back, 6 bases at V and 3 bases at J, with 15 bases in the middle. The CDR3 nucleotides are TGTGCCAGCAAGCTTGGATCAGGGCACTATGGCTACACCTTC. Its protein is CASKLGSGHYGYTF.

V and J are TRBV30 and TRBJ1-2; weak D call: TRBD1 (5 bases). The CDR3 is 14 residues long. Trimming cost V 6 bases and J 3 bases, with 17 bases left between them. Germline lookup yields CDR1 GTSNPN and CDR2 SVGIG (reference sequence). The CDR3 region is CACDFWGDYYGYTF. For the CDR3, the DNA is TGTGCCTGTGATTTTTGGGGGGACTACTATGGCTACACCTTC.

This clone was observed a single time. V usage is TRBV27 and J usage is TRBJ1-5; D is possibly TRBD1 (6 bases). Trimming pared 5 bases from V and 5 bases from J, leaving 10 bases between. Germline CDR1 and CDR2: MNHEY and SMNVEV (reference sequence). The CDR3 spans 13 residues. The CDR3 bases are TGTGCCAGCAGTGCAGGGGTCTATCAGCCCCAGCATTTT. Translation gives CASSAGVYQPQHF.

The chain has TRBV10-3 and TRBJ2-3; D might be TRBD1 or TRBD2, each matching 6 bases. Trimming took 3 bases from V and 0 from J, leaving 13 bases between them. Germline V lookup: CDR1 ENHRY, CDR2 SYGVKD. This CDR3 is 16 amino acids long. DNA of the CDR3: TGTGCCATCAGTGATTATGTAGGGGGGAGCACAGATACGCAGTATTTT. Protein: CAISDYVGGSTDTQYF.

The genes are TRBV5-6 and TRBJ2-7, with D possibly called TRBD1 or TRBD2 (5 bases each). Deletions cut 0 bases from V and 2 bases from J, with 15 bases between. The CDR3 totals 16 residues. CDR1 and CDR2 from the germline V gene are SGHDT and YYEEEE. The CDR3 region has the DNA TGTGCCAGCAGCTTGGGGGTAGCGCCAGGGACCTACGAGCAGTACTTC. Translating it yields CASSLGVAPGTYEQYF.

The gene calls are TRBV11-2 and TRBJ2-3, with TRBD2 matching over 14 bases. The CDR3 runs 18 residues. V trimming: 2 bases; J trimming: 5 bases; junction bases outside the gene matches: 9. CDR1 SGHAT and CDR2 FQNNGV come from the germline V gene. The CDR3, as DNA: TGTGCCAGCAGCTTATTCCAGGGACTAGCGGGAGTTCAAGATACGCAGTATTTT. It codes for CASSLFQGLAGVQDTQYF.

This clone was found once. This chain joins TRBV6-5 and TRBJ2-7, with 9 bases matching TRBD1. CDR3 length: 14 residues. Germline CDR1 MNHEY, CDR2 SVGAGI. J gave up 2 bases and V 2 bases, and 1 base lay outside the gene matches. CDR3 nucleotide sequence: TGTGCCAGCAGTTACCGGGACAGGGCCTACGAGCAGTACTTC. Amino acids: CASSYRDRAYEQYF.

V and J are TRBV19 and TRBJ2-3; 9 positions agree with TRBD1. The germline gives CDR1 LNHDA, CDR2 SQIVND (reference sequence). CDR3 length: 14 amino acids. Trimming took 4 bases from V and 7 from J; bases not matched to a gene: 6. The CDR3 region is CASSSGTGMNTQYF. The CDR3 bases are TGTGCCAGTAGTAGTGGGACAGGGATGAATACGCAGTATTTT.

The chain has TRBV6-5 and TRBJ1-5, with 9 bases fitting TRBD1. The CDR3 covers 13 residues. Germline V lookup: CDR1 MNHEY, CDR2 SVGAGI. The junction had 7 bases not matched to a gene; V was cut back by 6 bases and J by 10 bases. The CDR3 loop reads CASSLGTGTPQHF. CDR3 nucleotide sequence: TGTGCCAGCAGCTTAGGGACAGGGACTCCCCAGCATTTT.

V and J are TRBV5-4 and TRBJ1-5, with a weak D call TRBD1 (6 bases). The CDR3 has 14 amino acids. The V and J ends lost 7 bases and 4 bases respectively, with 15 bases between them. Germline CDR1 reads SGHNT; CDR2 reads YYREEE (reference sequence). CDR3 DNA: TGTGCCAGCTCCCCGGACAGAAGGAATCAGCCCCAGCATTTT. Amino acid sequence: CASSPDRRNQPQHF.

V gene TRBV5-6 combines with J gene TRBJ2-5; D possibly corresponds to TRBD2 (5 bases). V was shortened by 0 bases and J by 5 bases, with 14 bases between the two germline ends. Germline loops: CDR1 SGHDT, CDR2 YYEEEE. The CDR3 sequence is 15 residues long. The CDR3 region is CASSLVGVRGETQYF. The CDR3 nucleotides read TGTGCCAGCAGCTTGGTCGGTGTTCGCGGGGAGACCCAGTACTTC.

This chain links TRBV4-1 with TRBJ2-3; the D is unclear. Germline CDR1 MGHRA, CDR2 YSYEKL. CDR3 length: 15 residues. The V end was cut by 1 base, the J end by 0 bases, with 8 bases between. CDR3 coding DNA: TGCGCCAGCAGCCAAGTCGCTATTAGCACAGATACGCAGTATTTT. This gives the protein CASSQVAISTDTQYF.

The chain joins TRBV19 to TRBJ2-2; TRBD2 matches at 7 bases. With V trimmed by 3 bases and J by 5 bases, 9 bases remained unmatched. The CDR3 totals 16 residues. The V gene's germline CDR1 is LNHDA and CDR2 SQIVND (reference sequence). The CDR3 DNA reads as TGTGCCAGTAGTATCCGGGGGGAGGCTACTACCGGGGAGCTGTTTTTT. It specifies CASSIRGEATTGELFF.

This clone was recorded once. The rearrangement joins TRBV7-2 to TRBJ2-3, with no clear D. Germline V lookup: CDR1 SGHTA, CDR2 FQGNSA. The CDR3 extends over 14 amino acids. Trimming removed 5 bases from V and 3 bases from J, with 12 bases in between. The CDR3 DNA sequence: TGTGCCAGCAGCCCGCAGATTGAAACAGATACGCAGTATTTT. Protein product: CASSPQIETDTQYF.